The 6 T cell receptor beta chains given below trace back to one sample, sequenced in a study of tissue T cells after allogeneic stem cell transplantation. The repertoire was sequenced with immunoSEQ multiplex PCR; TCRdb's copy has only in-frame clones and lacks some. This sample has thousands of clones, with roughly two fifths found just once. Time point in this sample: mouse harvest day 7 after allogeneic transplant. The graft held 10^6 splenic CD5+ T cells and 10^7 T-cell-depleted bone marrow cells. The sequenced material came from skin. Source of these receptors: a female BALB/c mouse given C57BL/6 T cells with graft-versus-host disease after an allogeneic hematopoietic cell transplant.

Concerning this clone: All gene names here are mouse names. Coverage ceases 1 residue before the CDR3 finishes, and the germline J gene fills in the end. The V and J genes are TRBV3 and TRBJ1-1; TRBD1 might be the D (5 bases). The length of the CDR3 is 14 residues. Germline V gives CDR1 SNHLY, CDR2 FYNGKV (reference sequence). V lost 1 base and J lost 1, with 7 bases in between. The CDR3 region is CASSLDGGNTEVFF. Partial CDR3 DNA: TGTGCCAGCAGCTTAGATGGGGGAAACACAGAAGTCTTC.

About this clone itself: Germline and genes: mouse. The read stops 1 residue short of the end of the CDR3; the missing end is completed from the germline J gene. J is TRBJ2-4 and V is TRBV4; 7 bases align to TRBD1. With 4 bases clipped from V and 5 bases from J, the junction kept 0 bases outside the gene matches. CDR1 is LGHDT, CDR2 YNNKQL, per germline (reference sequence). The CDR3 is 12 amino acids. The CDR3 reads CASSWDRNTLYF. The CDR3 DNA, read in part, is TGTGCCAGCAGCTGGGACAGAAACACCTTGTAC.

This clone was observed a few times. Mouse germline and gene names are used. The CDR3 end falls 1 residue outside the read, so it is completed with the germline J gene. The V gene is TRBV26, the J gene TRBJ2-1, with D maybe TRBD1 (6 bases). The CDR3 runs 12 residues. Trimming stripped 8 bases from V and 3 bases from J, with 8 bases between. Per the germline V gene, CDR1 is KGHPV and CDR2 is FQNQEV (reference sequence). Incomplete CDR3 DNA: TGTGCCAGCGGACAGATCTATGCTGAGCAGTTC. Amino acid sequence: CASGQIYAEQF. The entire CDR3 protein is CASGQIYAEQFF.

A note on this clone: Genes and germline come from the mouse. The CDR3 end is not reached by the read, which stops 1 residue before it; the germline J gene fills it in. V gene TRBV1 combines with J gene TRBJ2-3, with 11 bases fitting TRBD1. The CDR3 is 15 amino acids. V lost 6 bases and J lost 2; bases outside the gene matches: 4. Germline V gene data show CDR1 as NSQYPW and CDR2 as LRSPGD (reference sequence). The CDR3 loop is CTCRHGQGAAETLYF. CDR3 bases read: TGCACCTGCAGGCACGGACAGGGGGCTGCAGAAACGCTGTAT.

To note about this clone: Gene names denote mouse genes. From the germline J gene comes the end of the CDR3, since the read stops 1 residue before it. The V gene is TRBV4, the J gene TRBJ2-7; 11 bases are a match to TRBD2. V was pared by 6 bases and J by 7 bases, with 5 bases of the junction left unmatched. The germline V gene encodes CDR1 LGHDT and CDR2 YNNKQL (reference sequence). The CDR3 is 13 amino acids. Partial CDR3 DNA: TGTGCCAGCAGGTCGACTGGGGGGGGAGAACAGTAC. As protein: CASRSTGGGEQY. The whole CDR3 sequence reads CASRSTGGGEQYF.

This clone is classed as medium-sized (0.01 to 0.1%). Germline and genes: mouse. The read ends 1 residue early relative to the CDR3; the germline J gene fills the gap. The chain joins TRBV5 to TRBJ2-7; the match to TRBD2 covers 9 bases. Germline values: CDR1 LGHNA, CDR2 YNLKQL (reference sequence). The CDR3 length is 16 residues. V shed 2 bases and J 0 bases; nucleotides not matched to a gene: 5. The CDR3: CASSQSDWGSSYEQYF. CDR3 bases read: TGTGCCAGCAGCCAATCGGACTGGGGAAGCTCCTATGAACAGTAC.